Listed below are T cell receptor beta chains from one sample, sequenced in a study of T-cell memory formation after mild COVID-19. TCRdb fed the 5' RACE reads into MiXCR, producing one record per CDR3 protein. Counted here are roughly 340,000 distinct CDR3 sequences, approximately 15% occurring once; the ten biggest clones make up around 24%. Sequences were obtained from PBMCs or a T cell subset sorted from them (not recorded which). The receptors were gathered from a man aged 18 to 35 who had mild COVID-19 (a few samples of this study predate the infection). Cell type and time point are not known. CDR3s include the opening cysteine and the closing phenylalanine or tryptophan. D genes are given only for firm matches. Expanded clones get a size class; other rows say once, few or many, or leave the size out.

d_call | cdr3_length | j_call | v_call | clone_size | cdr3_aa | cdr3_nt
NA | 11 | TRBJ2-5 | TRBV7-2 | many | CASSAKETQYF | TGTGCCAGCAGCGCAAAAGAGACCCAGTACTTC
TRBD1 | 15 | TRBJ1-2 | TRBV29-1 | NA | CSADGGLWDRDGYTF | TGCAGCGCCGACGGGGGCCTTTGGGACAGGGATGGCTACACCTTC
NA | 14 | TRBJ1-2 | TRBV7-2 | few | CASSRASGNYGYTF | TGTGCCAGCAGCCGGGCGTCCGGAAACTATGGCTACACCTTC
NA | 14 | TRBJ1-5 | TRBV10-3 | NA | CAISWTDSNQPQHF | TGTGCCATCAGTTGGACAGATAGCAATCAGCCCCAGCATTTT
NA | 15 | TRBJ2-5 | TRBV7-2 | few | CASSPEGLAYETQYF | TGTGCCAGCAGCCCCGAGGGCCTAGCATATGAGACCCAGTACTTC
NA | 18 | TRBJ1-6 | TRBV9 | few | CASSETAGGNSYNSPLHF | TGTGCCAGCAGCGAGACTGCGGGGGGCAATTCCTATAATTCACCCCTCCACTTT
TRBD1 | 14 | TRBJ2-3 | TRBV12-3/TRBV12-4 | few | CASLTGVGTDTQYF | TGTGCCAGCCTCACAGGGGTAGGGACAGATACGCAGTATTTT
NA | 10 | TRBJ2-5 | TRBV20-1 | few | CSVPVETQYF | TGCAGTGTCCCGGTGGAGACCCAGTACTTC
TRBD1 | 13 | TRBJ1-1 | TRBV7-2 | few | CASSRDRGTEAFF | TGTGCCAGCAGCAGGGACAGGGGTACTGAAGCTTTCTTT
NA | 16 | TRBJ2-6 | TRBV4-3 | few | CASSQDPHSGANVLTF | TGCGCCAGCAGCCAAGACCCCCACTCTGGGGCCAACGTCCTGACTTTC
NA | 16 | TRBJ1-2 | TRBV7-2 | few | CASSLGYRASNYGYTF | TGTGCCAGCAGCTTAGGTTACAGGGCGTCCAACTATGGCTACACCTTC
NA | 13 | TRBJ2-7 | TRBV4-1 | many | CASSQAGDYEQYF | TGCGCCAGCAGCCAAGCAGGGGATTACGAGCAGTACTTC
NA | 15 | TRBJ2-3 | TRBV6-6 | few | CASRPASRSTDTQYF | TGTGCCAGTCGCCCCGCTAGCCGTAGCACAGATACGCAGTATTTT
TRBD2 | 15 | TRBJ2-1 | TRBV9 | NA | CASSLRPGGLDEQFF | TGTGCCAGCAGCCTCCGGCCGGGGGGGCTTGATGAGCAGTTCTTC
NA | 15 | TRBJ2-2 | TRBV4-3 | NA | CASSQPHANTGELFF | TGCGCCAGCAGCCAACCCCACGCGAACACCGGGGAGCTGTTTTTT
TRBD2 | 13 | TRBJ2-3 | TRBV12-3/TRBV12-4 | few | CASRPGTRDTQYF | TGTGCCAGCAGGCCCGGGACTAGGGATACGCAGTATTTT
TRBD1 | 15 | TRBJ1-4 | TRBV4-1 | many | CASSQPRQGLSKLFF | TGCGCCAGCAGCCAACCTCGACAGGGACTAAGCAAACTGTTTTTT
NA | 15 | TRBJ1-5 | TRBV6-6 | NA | CASSLFGTSNQPQHF | TGTGCCAGCAGCTTGTTCGGGACGAGCAATCAGCCCCAGCATTTT
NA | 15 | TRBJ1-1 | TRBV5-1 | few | CASSLVGDQNTEAFF | TGCGCCAGCAGCTTGGTTGGGGACCAGAACACTGAAGCTTTCTTT
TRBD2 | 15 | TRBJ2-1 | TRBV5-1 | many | CASSSSGVQVREQFF | TGCGCCAGCAGCTCTAGCGGGGTGCAGGTACGGGAGCAGTTCTTC
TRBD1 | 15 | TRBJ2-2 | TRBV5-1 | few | CASSLARQGPGELFF | TGCGCCAGCAGCTTGGCCAGACAGGGCCCCGGGGAGCTGTTTTTT
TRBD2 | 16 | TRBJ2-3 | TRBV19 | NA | CASSIRTSGVTDTQYF | TGTGCCAGTAGTATCCGGACTAGCGGGGTGACAGATACGCAGTATTTT
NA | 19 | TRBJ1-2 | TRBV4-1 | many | CASSQVRSRRGRGNYGYTF | TGCGCCAGCAGCCAAGTACGTTCTAGGAGGGGAAGAGGGAACTATGGCTACACCTTC
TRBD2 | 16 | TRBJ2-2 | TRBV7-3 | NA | CASSSRTSSLRGELFF | TGTGCCAGCAGCTCCAGGACTAGCAGCCTCCGTGGGGAGCTGTTTTTT
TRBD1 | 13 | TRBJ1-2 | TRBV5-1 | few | CASSLQGWYGYTF | TGCGCCAGCAGCTTACAGGGGTGGTATGGCTACACCTTC
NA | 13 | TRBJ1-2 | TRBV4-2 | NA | CASTPGGKGGYTF | TGTGCCAGCACCCCGGGGGGCAAGGGCGGCTACACCTTC
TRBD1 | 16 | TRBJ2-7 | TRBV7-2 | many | CASSSTPGQGAYEQYF | TGTGCCAGCAGCTCTACTCCGGGACAGGGGGCCTACGAGCAGTACTTC
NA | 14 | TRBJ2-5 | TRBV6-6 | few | CASSYSWGGETQYF | TGTGCCAGCAGTTACTCGTGGGGTGGGGAGACCCAGTACTTC
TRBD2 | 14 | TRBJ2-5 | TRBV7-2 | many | CASSLGGPRETQYF | TGCGCCAGCAGCTTGGGAGGGCCCCGAGAGACCCAGTACTTC
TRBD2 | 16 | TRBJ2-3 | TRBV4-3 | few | CASSQDGAGDLYTQYF | TGCGCCAGCAGCCAAGACGGAGCGGGGGACCTATATACGCAGTATTTT
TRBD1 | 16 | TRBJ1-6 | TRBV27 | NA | CASSPGTGGLNSPLHF | TGTGCCAGCAGTCCGGGGACAGGGGGACTAAATTCACCCCTCCACTTT
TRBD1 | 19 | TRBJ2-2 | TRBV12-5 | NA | CASGLGRTGLKPNTGELFF | TGTGCTAGTGGTTTGGGCCGGACAGGTCTAAAACCGAACACCGGGGAGCTGTTTTTT
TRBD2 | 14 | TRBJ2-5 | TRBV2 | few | CARSGPGGGETQYF | TGTGCCAGGTCGGGCCCCGGCGGGGGAGAGACCCAGTACTTC
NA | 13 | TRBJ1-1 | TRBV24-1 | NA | CATRPTGDTEAFF | TGTGCCACCAGGCCCACGGGAGACACTGAAGCTTTCTTT
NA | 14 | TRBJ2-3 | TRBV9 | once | CASEGVGRRDTQYF | TGTGCCAGCGAGGGAGTGGGCCGTCGGGATACGCAGTATTTT
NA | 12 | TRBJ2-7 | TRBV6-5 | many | CASRRGPYEQYF | TGTGCCAGCAGACGCGGACCCTACGAGCAGTACTTC
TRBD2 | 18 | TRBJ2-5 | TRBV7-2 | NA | CASSLSSVAGGMSGTQYF | TGTGCCAGCAGCTTATCCTCTGTAGCGGGGGGGATGAGTGGGACCCAGTACTTC
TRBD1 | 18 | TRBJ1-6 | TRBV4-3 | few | CASSQDLDDRGRIGPLHF | TGCGCCAGCAGCCAAGATTTGGACGACAGGGGGCGTATAGGACCCCTCCACTTT
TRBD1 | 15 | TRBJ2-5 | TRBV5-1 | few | CASSTGTGLQETQYF | TGCGCCAGCAGCACCGGGACAGGCCTACAAGAGACCCAGTACTTC
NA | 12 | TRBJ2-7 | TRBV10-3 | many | CAVWSGAYEQYF | TGTGCCGTCTGGAGTGGAGCCTACGAGCAGTACTTC
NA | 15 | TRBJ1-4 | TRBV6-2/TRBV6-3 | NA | CASSYVQTTNEKLFF | TGTGCCAGCAGTTACGTACAGACAACTAATGAAAAACTGTTTTTT
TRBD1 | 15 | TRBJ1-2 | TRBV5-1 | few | CASSSGTAAYGGYTF | TGCGCCAGCAGCTCCGGGACAGCCGCCTATGGTGGCTACACCTTC
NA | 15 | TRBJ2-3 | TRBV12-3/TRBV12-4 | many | CASSSSRGEADTQYF | TGTGCCAGCAGTTCTAGCAGGGGTGAGGCAGATACGCAGTATTTT
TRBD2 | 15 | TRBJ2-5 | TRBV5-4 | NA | CASSPSGVRQETQYF | TGTGCCAGCAGCCCTAGCGGGGTCCGCCAAGAGACCCAGTACTTC
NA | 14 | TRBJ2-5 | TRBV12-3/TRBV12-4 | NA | CASSFGLARRTQYF | TGTGCCAGCAGTTTTGGGCTAGCCCGAAGGACCCAGTACTTC
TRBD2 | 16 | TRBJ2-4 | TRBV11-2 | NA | CASSSSSGGAENIQYF | TGTGCCAGCAGCTCCTCTAGCGGGGGGGCCGAAAACATTCAGTACTTC
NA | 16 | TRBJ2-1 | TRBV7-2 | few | CASSLNNQGAYNEQFF | TGTGCCAGCAGCTTAAATAACCAGGGAGCTTACAATGAGCAGTTCTTC
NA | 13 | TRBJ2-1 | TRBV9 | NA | CASSVYAGNEQFF | TGTGCCAGCAGCGTATATGCGGGGAATGAGCAGTTCTTC
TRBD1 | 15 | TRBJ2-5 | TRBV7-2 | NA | CASSFLGQGLETQYF | TGTGCCAGCAGCTTCTTAGGACAGGGGCTGGAGACCCAGTACTTC
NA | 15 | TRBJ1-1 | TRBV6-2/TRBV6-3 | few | CASSYWSLVNTEAFF | TGTGCCAGCAGTTACTGGTCTCTGGTGAACACTGAAGCTTTCTTT
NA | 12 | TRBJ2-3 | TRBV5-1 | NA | CASSPYTGGMDF | TGCGCCAGCAGCCCCTACACCGGTGGCATGGATTTT
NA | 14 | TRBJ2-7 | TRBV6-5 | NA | CASSGRTENYEQYF | TGTGCCAGCAGCGGAAGGACGGAGAATTACGAGCAGTACTTC
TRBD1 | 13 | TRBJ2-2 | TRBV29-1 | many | CSVDRGLTGELFF | TGCAGCGTCGACAGGGGGCTGACCGGGGAGCTGTTTTTT
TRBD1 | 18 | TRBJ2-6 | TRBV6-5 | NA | CASSATGTVTGGANVLTF | TGTGCCAGCAGTGCTACCGGGACAGTCACCGGAGGGGCCAACGTCCTGACTTTC
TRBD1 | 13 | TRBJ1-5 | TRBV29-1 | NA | CSVRDSHNQPQHF | TGCAGCGTCAGGGACAGTCACAATCAGCCCCAGCATTTT
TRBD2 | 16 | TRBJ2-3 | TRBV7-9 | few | CASSPSGRGSTDTQYF | TGTGCCAGCAGCCCGTCTGGGCGGGGGAGCACAGATACGCAGTATTTT
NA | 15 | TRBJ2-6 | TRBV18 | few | CASSPLALGANVLTF | TGTGCCAGCTCACCTCTGGCGCTTGGGGCCAACGTCCTGACTTTC